The 15 T cell receptor beta chains below come from one sample, sequenced in a study of CD8 T cells in Susac syndrome. An input of about 0.45 to 1 ug of RNA was subjected to reverse transcription using random hexamers. TCRdb reprocessed the immunoSEQ multiplex PCR reads with MiXCR, giving one entry per CDR3 protein. The sample lists 160,000 or so distinct CDR3 sequences; roughly 95% were seen once. Input material: CD8+ T cells from PBMCs. Every receptor here comes from a human donor with multiple sclerosis.

V is TRBV6-5 and J is TRBJ2-7; 7 nucleotides match TRBD1. The CDR3 runs to 15 residues. Germline loops: CDR1 MNHEY, CDR2 SVGAGI. J gave up 1 base and V 2 bases, and 5 bases lay outside the gene matches. The CDR3 loop reads CASSYAWDSSYEQYF. The DNA of the CDR3 is TGTGCCAGCAGTTACGCCTGGGACAGTTCCTACGAGCAGTACTTC.

This clonotype is a singleton in its sample. The V and J genes are TRBV6-1 and TRBJ2-1, with 9 bases that match TRBD2. J was trimmed by 1 base and V by 5 bases; bases with no gene match: 6. The CDR3 totals 16 residues. Germline V gene data show CDR1 as MNHNS and CDR2 as SASEGT. This CDR3 is CASSHDSGSSYNEQFF. Here the CDR3 DNA reads TGTGCCAGCAGTCATGATAGCGGGAGTTCCTACAATGAGCAGTTCTTC.

This chain joins TRBV2 and TRBJ1-2; the D gene is possibly TRBD1 (6 bases). Germline CDR1 and CDR2: SNHLY and FYNNEI. V lost 7 bases and J lost 4, with 10 bases in between. The CDR3 length is 12 residues. For the CDR3, the DNA is TGTGCCAGCAAGGACAGAATCTATGGCTACACCTTC. This sequence encodes CASKDRIYGYTF.

CDR3 amino acids: CSARDLLREKFF. In DNA form, the CDR3 reads TGCAGTGCTAGAGATCTTTTGCGGGAGAAGTTCTTC. The genes are TRBV20-1 and TRBJ2-1; 7 bases line up with TRBD2. V lost 0 bases and J lost 14; bases outside the gene matches: 7. Germline V CDR1 and CDR2: DFQATT, SNEGSKA (reference sequence). The CDR3 loop spans 12 amino acids.

This clonotype has just a few counts. CDR3 bases: TGTGCCAGCAGTTTAGGGACTAGCGGGAGTGATGAGCAGTTCTTC. Translated: CASSLGTSGSDEQFF. This sequence joins TRBV28 and TRBJ2-1; 14 nucleotides align to TRBD2. The germline CDR1 and CDR2 sequences are MDHEN and SYDVKM. V shed 2 bases, J shed 8 bases, and the junction held 2 bases outside the gene matches. The CDR3 is made up of 15 amino acids.

This clonotype has only one observation. The chain couples TRBV29-1 to TRBJ2-1; D gene uncertain. V dropped 1 base and J dropped 3 bases, with 16 bases sitting between them. The germline gives CDR1 SQVTM, CDR2 ANQGSEA. There are 16 residues in the CDR3. This CDR3 is CSVEGAPDYNYNEQFF. The CDR3 bases are TGCAGCGTTGAAGGGGCTCCGGATTACAACTACAATGAGCAGTTCTTC.

In this sample, this clonotype turned up once. At one of its ends the junction is not consistent with the germline gene, which may arise from a read error. This CDR3 is CASRGKKLHF. The CDR3 bases are TGTGCCAGCAGAGGCAAAAAGCTGCACTTC. V and J are TRBV2 and TRBJ2-7; no clear D. The germline CDR1 and CDR2 sequences are SNHLY and FYNNEI. This CDR3 contains 10 residues.

J is TRBJ1-1 and V is TRBV9, with 7 bases fitting TRBD1. V lost 3 bases and J lost 3; bases outside the gene matches: 11. This CDR3 contains 16 residues. Germline V gene lookup returns CDR1 SGDLS and CDR2 YYNGEE. The CDR3 DNA reads TGTGCCAGCAGCGGTCGACAGGGAGTTAGGGACACTGAAGCTTTCTTT. It encodes CASSGRQGVRDTEAFF.

This rearrangement joins TRBV23-1 to TRBJ2-1; D not resolved. TRBV23-1 is an ORF, with its function uncertain. Between the trimmed V and J ends, which lost 8 bases and 1 base, there was a span of 9 bases. This CDR3 is built from 13 residues. As DNA, the CDR3 is TGCGCCAGCTCGGGCTATTCCTACAATGAGCAGTTCTTC. As protein: CASSGYSYNEQFF.

The chain uses TRBV29-1 and TRBJ2-5; 7 bases line up with TRBD1. V lost 6 bases to trimming and J lost 4 bases; unmatched junction nucleotides: 5. Germline CDR1 and CDR2: SQVTM and ANQGSEA. The CDR3 has 12 residues. The CDR3 DNA sequence: TGCAGCGTCTACAGGGGAGCAGAGACCCAGTACTTC. Its protein product is CSVYRGAETQYF.

The chain carries TRBV29-1 and TRBJ1-1; D call uncertain. The germline V gene encodes CDR1 SQVTM and CDR2 ANQGSEA. The CDR3 covers 11 residues. The germline V and J ends were trimmed by 6 bases and 6 bases, with 11 bases remaining between them. For the CDR3, the DNA is TGCAGCGTGGCGGGGTCCCCTGAAGCTTTCTTT. As protein: CSVAGSPEAFF. Looking up the rest from reference TRBV29-1 and TRBJ1-1 gives the full variable domain: SAVISQKPSRDICQRGTSLTIQCQVDSQVTMMFWYRQQPGQSLTLIATANQGSEATYESGFVIDKFPISRPNLTFSTLTVSNMSPEDSSIYLCSVAGSPEAFFGQGTRLTVV.

The V and J genes are TRBV7-8 and TRBJ2-7; D uncertain. The ends were cut back, 1 base at V and 7 bases at J, with 5 bases in the middle. In germline, CDR1 is SGHVS, CDR2 FQNEAQ. The CDR3 loop spans 11 amino acids. The DNA of the CDR3 is TGTGCCAGCAGCTTAGTTCGGGAGCAGTACTTC. Protein: CASSLVREQYF.

The genes are TRBV20-1 and TRBJ1-1; TRBD1 matches at 10 bases. The V segment lost 3 bases and the J segment 8 bases; nucleotides outside the gene matches: 6. This CDR3 region has 13 residues. Germline CDR1 and CDR2: DFQATT and SNEGSKA (reference sequence). The CDR3 here is CSASPRTGGEAFF. For the CDR3, the DNA is TGCAGTGCTAGTCCCAGGACAGGGGGAGAAGCTTTCTTT.

The V and J genes are TRBV10-3 and TRBJ2-7; D is possibly TRBD1 (5 bases). The CDR3 covers 16 residues. The germline V gene has CDR1 ENHRY and CDR2 SYGVKD. The ends were cut back, 4 bases at V and 3 bases at J, with 19 bases in the middle. CDR3 region: CAISVSPPEQDYEQYF. In nucleotides, the CDR3 is TGTGCCATCAGTGTTTCCCCCCCCGAACAGGACTACGAGCAGTACTTC.

The rearrangement links TRBV29-1 to TRBJ2-1; D not resolved. This CDR3 is 14 amino acids long. The germline V and J ends were trimmed by 1 base and 0 bases, with 7 bases remaining between them. Germline-derived CDR1 and CDR2 are SQVTM and ANQGSEA. The CDR3 DNA sequence: TGCAGCGTTGAAGGGCTAGACTCCTACAATGAGCAGTTCTTC. This gives the protein CSVEGLDSYNEQFF.